The clone carrying this TCR beta chain was detected a few times. This sample stems from a study of blood T cell repertoires in COVID-19. Study at large: From T cells, B-cell-depleted T cells, or PBMCs came the material, which was cDNA or gDNA.

The germline V gene has CDR1 KGHSH and CDR2 LQKENI. The V end lost 2 bases, the J end lost 4 bases, and 11 bases lay between the germline ends. CDR3 size: 14 residues. Per the original data handling: Amplification with reference gene primers provided the estimates of nucleated cell counts. Profiling relied on immunoSEQ multiplex PCR, and the TCRdb table lists in-frame clones only, not all of them. The V and J calls and clone size were taken over from that table, and D and trimming were inferred from the DNA. This sample carries around 150,000 clones, 82% of them seen once, and the ten largest clones take roughly 9.6%. Assignments of participants to cohorts depended upon their own reported clinical history.

The receptor was derived from a man aged 50-60 years who had recovered from COVID-19. The sequenced sample was PBMCs or T cells enriched from blood (not recorded which). V is TRBV18 and J is TRBJ1-1; D not certain. The CDR3 nucleotides read TGTGCCAGCTCACCAGAGTCTACCGGCACTGAAGCTTTCTTT. It translates to CASSPESTGTEAFF.